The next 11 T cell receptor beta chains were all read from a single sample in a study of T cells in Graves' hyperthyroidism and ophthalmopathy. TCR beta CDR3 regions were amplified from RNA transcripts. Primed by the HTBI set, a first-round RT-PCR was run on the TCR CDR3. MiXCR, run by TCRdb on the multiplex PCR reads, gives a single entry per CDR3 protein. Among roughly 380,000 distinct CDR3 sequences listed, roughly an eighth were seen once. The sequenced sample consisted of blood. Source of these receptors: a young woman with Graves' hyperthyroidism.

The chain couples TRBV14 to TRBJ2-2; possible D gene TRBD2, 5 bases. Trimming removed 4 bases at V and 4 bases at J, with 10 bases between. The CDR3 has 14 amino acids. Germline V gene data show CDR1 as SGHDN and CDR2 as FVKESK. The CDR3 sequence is CASSPKTSTGELFF. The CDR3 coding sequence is TGTGCCAGCAGCCCAAAAACTAGCACCGGGGAGCTGTTTTTT.

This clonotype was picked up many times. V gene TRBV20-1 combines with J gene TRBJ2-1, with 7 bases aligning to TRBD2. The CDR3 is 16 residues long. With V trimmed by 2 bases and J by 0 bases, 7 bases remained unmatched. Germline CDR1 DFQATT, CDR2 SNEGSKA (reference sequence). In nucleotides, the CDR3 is TGCAGTGCTAGACGGGCGGGGGATAGCTCCTACAATGAGCAGTTCTTC. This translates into CSARRAGDSSYNEQFF.

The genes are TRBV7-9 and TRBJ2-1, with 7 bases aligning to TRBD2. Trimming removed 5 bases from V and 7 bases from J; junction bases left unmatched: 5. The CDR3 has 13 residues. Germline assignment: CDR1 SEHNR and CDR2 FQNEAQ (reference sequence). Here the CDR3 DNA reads TGTGCCAGCAGCCCAAGGACTAGTAATGAGCAGTTCTTC. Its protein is CASSPRTSNEQFF. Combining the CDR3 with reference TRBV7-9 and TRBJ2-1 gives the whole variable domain DTGVSQNPRHKITKRGQNVTFRCDPISEHNRLYWYRQTLGQGPEFLTYFQNEAQLEKSRLLSDRFSAERPKGSFSTLEIQRTEQGDSAMYLCASSPRTSNEQFFGPGTRLTVL.

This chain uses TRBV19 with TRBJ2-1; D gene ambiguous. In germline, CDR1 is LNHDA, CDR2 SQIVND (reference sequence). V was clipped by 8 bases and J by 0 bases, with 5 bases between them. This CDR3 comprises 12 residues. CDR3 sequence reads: CASRSSYNEQFF. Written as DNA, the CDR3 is TGTGCCAGTCGAAGCTCCTACAATGAGCAGTTCTTC.

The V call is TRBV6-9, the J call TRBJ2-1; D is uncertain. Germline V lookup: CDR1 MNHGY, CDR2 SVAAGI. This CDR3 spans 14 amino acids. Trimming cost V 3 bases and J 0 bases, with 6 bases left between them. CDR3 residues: CASSYPSSYNEQFF. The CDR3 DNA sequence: TGTGCCAGCAGTTACCCAAGCTCCTACAATGAGCAGTTCTTC.

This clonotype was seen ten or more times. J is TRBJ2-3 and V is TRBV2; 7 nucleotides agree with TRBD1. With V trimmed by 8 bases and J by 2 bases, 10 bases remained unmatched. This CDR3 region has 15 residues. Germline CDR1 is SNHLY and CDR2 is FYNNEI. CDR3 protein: CASEFRDRYTDTQYF. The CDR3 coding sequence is TGTGCCAGCGAATTCCGGGACAGATACACAGATACGCAGTATTTT. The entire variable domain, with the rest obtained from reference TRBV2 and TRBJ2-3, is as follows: EPEVTQTPSHQVTQMGQEVILRCVPISNHLYFYWYRQILGQKVEFLVSFYNNEISEKSEIFDDQFSVERPDGSNFTLKIRSTKLEDSAMYFCASEFRDRYTDTQYFGPGTRLTVL.

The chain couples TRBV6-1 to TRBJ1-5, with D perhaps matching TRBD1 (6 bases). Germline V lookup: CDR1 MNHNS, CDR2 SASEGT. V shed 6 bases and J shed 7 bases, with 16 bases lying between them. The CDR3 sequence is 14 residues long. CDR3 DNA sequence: TGTGCCAGCAGCCCAGGGAGGGGGGGGCAGCCCCAGCATTTT. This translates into CASSPGRGGQPQHF.

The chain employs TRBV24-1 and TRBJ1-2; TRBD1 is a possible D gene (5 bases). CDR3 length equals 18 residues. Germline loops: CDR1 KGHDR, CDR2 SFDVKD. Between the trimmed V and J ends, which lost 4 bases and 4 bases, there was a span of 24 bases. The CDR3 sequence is CATSDGIGRGASVYGYTF. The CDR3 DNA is TGTGCCACCAGTGACGGGATTGGAAGGGGCGCGAGCGTCTATGGCTACACCTTC.

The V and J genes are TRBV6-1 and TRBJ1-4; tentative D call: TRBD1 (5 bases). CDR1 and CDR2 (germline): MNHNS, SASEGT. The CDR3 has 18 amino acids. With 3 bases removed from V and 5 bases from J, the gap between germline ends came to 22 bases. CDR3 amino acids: CASSELATGQLGNEKLFF. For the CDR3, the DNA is TGTGCCAGCAGTGAGTTAGCAACCGGACAACTGGGGAATGAAAAACTGTTTTTT.

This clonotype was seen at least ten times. The CDR3 is CASSLVRAGGNYGYTF. The CDR3 nucleotides are TGTGCCAGCAGCTTAGTTCGGGCAGGGGGCAACTATGGCTACACCTTC. The chain is built from TRBV7-2 and TRBJ1-2; 8 positions agree with TRBD1. The CDR3 loop spans 16 amino acids. Trimming removed 1 base from V and 2 bases from J; junction bases left unmatched: 6. Germline CDR1 reads SGHTA; CDR2 reads FQGNSA.

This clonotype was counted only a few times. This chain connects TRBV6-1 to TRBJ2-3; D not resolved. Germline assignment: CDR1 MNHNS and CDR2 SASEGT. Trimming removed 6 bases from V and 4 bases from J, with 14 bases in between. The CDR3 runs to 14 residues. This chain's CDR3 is CASRRLIGADTQYF. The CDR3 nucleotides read TGTGCCAGCAGACGTCTCATTGGTGCAGATACGCAGTATTTT.